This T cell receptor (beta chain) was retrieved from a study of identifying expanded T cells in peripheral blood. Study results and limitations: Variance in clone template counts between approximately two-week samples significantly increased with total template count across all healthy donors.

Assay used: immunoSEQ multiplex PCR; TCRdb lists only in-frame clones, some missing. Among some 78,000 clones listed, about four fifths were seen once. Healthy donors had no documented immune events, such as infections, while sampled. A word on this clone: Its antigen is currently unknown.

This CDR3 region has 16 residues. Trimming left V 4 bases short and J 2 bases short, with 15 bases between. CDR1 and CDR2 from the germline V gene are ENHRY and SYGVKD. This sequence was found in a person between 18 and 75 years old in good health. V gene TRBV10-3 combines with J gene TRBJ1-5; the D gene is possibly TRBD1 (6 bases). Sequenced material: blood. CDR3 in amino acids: CAISGGHGIGNQPQHF. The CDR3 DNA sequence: TGTGCCATCAGTGGGGGACATGGGATTGGCAATCAGCCCCAGCATTTT.